This T cell receptor beta chain was sequenced in a study of T cell responses to AZD1222 COVID-19 vaccine (dated by TCRdb to the early 2020s). Describing the broader study: AZD1222 recipients given second doses at about 4 weeks or at about 12 weeks were pooled, since spike-specific TCR depth and breadth were not found to differ between the two schedules. Trial participants were enrolled into age subgroups of 18-55, 56-69 and 70-plus years, which contained roughly 150, 30 and 60 TCR-sequenced participants, respectively. TCR sequencing covered 233 trial participants: 207 given two doses of AZD1222 and approximately 26 given two doses of MenACWY control vaccine. Beyond this particular receptor, the publication reports: Reportedly, close to half of the unique spike-specific TCRs recognized epitopes lying outside the regions that are mutated in the B.1.351 and B.1.1.7 variants. Only 5 to 7 AZD1222 recipients were SARS-CoV-2 seropositive at baseline, limiting conclusions about previously exposed vaccinees. The vaccine-associated CD4 TCRs covered the entire spike protein, and the dominant responses fell in regions 160-218 and 743-854. No day 14 peak-response samples were available, so repertoires were characterized only after the peak T cell response. Participants were mostly white British and included more females than males, and it was suggested by the authors that clonal diversity may have been underestimated. Spike-specific TCR breadth and depth rose significantly after two AZD1222 doses compared with day 0 and with MenACWY recipients. In the small 56-69-year group, the increase in depth fell short of significance, most likely because of low power.

In the paper's terms, the time point label means: baseline before first vaccination. Vaccinee samples came from UK trials COV001 and COV002, including a single-blind randomized controlled phase 2/3 trial of AZD1222 (ChAdOx1 nCoV-19) in healthy adults. Trial participant PBMC samples were collected at day 0 and day 28 after the second dose for TCRbeta chain sequencing. About this clone: The antigen it binds to is not known. Per-base qualities were not stored, and no clone one base away is much larger.

The CDR3 regions of human TCRbeta chains were subjected to immunosequencing. The authors' analysis ran thus. TCRs in the repertoires were compared against a reference library of SARS-CoV-2-specific TCRs that had been generated with the MIRA antigen-specificity platform. Breadth was defined as the fraction of unique TCRs that were SARS-CoV-2-associated. Depth was defined as the fraction of total T cells that were SARS-CoV-2-associated. Using the MIRA data, each spike-specific TCR was mapped to the spike region that the TCR reacts to and placed in a CD4 or CD8 class. Log10-transformed breadth and depth values were compared by one-way ANOVA with Sidak's multiple comparisons tests. Not all clones reach the TCRdb copy of this immuneACCESS table, which keeps in-frame sequences only. Checked studies attribute under half of the gap to unresolved V genes and leave the rest unexplained. V, J and clone size derive from that table, while D and trimming were established from the DNA sequence. For this sample there are some 120,000 clones; roughly nine tenths appear just once. The ten largest account for around 30% of the sample.

The junction shows trimming of 6 bases on V and 6 bases on J, plus 21 bases between the germline ends. The CDR3 covers 15 residues, taking in both the cysteine and the phenylalanine. Only the CDR3 DNA stays, 45 bases, in frame from base 1. Reading the germline V gene gives CDR1 MNHEY and CDR2 SVGAGI. The sample was peripheral blood, taken on day 0 of AZD1222 vaccination. The chain was built from TRBV6-5 and TRBJ2-7, with no D gene named confidently. This receptor was identified in an adult in good health. The encoded CDR3 is CASSPTPEFRIEQYF. In nucleotides, the sequence is TGTGCCAGCAGCCCCACACCAGAATTCCGCATCGAGCAGTACTTC.